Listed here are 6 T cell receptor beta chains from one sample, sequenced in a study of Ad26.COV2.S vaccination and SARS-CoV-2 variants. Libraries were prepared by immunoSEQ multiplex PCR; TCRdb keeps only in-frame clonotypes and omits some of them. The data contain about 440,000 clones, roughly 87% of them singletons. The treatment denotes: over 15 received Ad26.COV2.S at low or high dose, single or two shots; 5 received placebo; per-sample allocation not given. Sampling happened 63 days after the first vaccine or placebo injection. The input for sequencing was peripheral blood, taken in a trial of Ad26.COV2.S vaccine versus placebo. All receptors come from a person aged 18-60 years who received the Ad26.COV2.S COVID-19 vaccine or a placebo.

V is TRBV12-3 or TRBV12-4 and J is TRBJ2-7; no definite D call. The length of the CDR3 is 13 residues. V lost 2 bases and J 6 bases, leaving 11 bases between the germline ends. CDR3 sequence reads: CASSLRADGEQYF. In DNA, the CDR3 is TGTGCCAGCAGTTTACGGGCAGATGGCGAGCAGTACTTC.

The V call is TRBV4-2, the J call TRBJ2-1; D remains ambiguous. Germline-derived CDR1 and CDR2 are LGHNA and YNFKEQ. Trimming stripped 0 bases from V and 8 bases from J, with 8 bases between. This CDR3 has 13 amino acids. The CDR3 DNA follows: TGTGCCAGCAGCCAAGAGATATGGGATGAGCAGTTCTTC. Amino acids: CASSQEIWDEQFF.

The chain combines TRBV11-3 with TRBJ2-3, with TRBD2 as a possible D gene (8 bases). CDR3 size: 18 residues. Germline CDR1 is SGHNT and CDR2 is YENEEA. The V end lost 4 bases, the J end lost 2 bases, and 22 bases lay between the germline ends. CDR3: CASSYHYRGLVVTDTQYF. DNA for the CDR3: TGTGCCAGCAGCTACCACTACAGGGGACTAGTTGTCACAGATACGCAGTATTTT.

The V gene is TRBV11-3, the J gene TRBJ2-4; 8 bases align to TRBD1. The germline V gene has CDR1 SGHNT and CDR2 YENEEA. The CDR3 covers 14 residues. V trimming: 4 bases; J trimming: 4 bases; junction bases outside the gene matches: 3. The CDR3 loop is CASSSGQGKNIQYF. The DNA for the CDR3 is TGTGCCAGCAGCTCCGGACAGGGAAAAAACATTCAGTACTTC.

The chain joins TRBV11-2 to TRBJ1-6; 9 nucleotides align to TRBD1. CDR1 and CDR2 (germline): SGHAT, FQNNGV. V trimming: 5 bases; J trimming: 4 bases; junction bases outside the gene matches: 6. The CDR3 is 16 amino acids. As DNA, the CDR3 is TGTGCCAGCAGCCTCCCGACAGGGGGATATAATTCACCCCTCCACTTT. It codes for CASSLPTGGYNSPLHF.

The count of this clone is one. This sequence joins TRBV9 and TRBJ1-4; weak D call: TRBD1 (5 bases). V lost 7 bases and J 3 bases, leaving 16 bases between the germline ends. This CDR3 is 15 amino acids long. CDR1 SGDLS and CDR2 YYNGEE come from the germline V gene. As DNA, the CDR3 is TGTGCCAGCTCCGCCTGGGGGGTGGCTAATGAAAAACTGTTTTTT. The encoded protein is CASSAWGVANEKLFF. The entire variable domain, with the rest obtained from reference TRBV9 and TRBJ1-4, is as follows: DSGVTQTPKHLITATGQRVTLRCSPRSGDLSVYWYQQSLDQGLQFLIQYYNGEERAKGNILERFSAQQFPDLHSELNLSSLELGDSALYFCASSAWGVANEKLFFGSGTQLSVL.